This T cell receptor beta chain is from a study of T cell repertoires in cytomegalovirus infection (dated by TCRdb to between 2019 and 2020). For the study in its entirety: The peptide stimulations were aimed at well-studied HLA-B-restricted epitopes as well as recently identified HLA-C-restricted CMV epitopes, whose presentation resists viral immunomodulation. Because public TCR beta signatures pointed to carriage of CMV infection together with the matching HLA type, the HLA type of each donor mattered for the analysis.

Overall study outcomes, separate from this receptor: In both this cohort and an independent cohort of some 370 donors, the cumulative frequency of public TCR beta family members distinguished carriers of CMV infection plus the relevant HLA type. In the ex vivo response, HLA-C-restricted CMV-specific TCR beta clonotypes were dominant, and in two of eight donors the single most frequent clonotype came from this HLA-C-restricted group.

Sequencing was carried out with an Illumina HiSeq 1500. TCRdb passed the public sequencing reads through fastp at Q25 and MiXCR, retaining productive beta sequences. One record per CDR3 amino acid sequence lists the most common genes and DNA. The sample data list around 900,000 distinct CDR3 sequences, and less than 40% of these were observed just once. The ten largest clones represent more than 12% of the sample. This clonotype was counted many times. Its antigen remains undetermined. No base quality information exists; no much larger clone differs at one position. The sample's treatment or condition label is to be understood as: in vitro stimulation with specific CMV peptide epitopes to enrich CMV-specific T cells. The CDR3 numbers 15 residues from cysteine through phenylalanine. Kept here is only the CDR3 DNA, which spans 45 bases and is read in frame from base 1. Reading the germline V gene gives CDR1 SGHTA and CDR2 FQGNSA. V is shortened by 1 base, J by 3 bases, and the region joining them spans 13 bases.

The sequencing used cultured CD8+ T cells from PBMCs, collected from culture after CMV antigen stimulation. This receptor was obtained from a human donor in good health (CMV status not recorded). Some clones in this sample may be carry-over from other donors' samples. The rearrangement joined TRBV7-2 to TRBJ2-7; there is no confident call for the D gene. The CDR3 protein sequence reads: CASSLVPTADYEQYF. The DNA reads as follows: TGTGCCAGCAGCTTAGTACCTACAGCCGACTACGAGCAGTACTTC.